Described below is a single TCR beta chain sequence and its context. Its antigen is unknown. The data derive from a study of vaccination and CD4 T cells after COVID-19. On the study more broadly: All convalescent patients were nasal swab PCR positive for SARS-CoV-2; nine had mild and one severe disease. Control cultures were supplied with a CEFX pool, an HIV-1 Nef pool, or no peptide at all. Convalescent patients gave post-COVID blood a median about 110 days post-diagnosis, range 35 to 161.

Indicated treatment: roughly 10-day PBMC culture with coronavirus spike peptide pools or control peptides (ViraFEST assay). Using peptide pools, antigen-specific T cells were expanded in ViraFEST before TCRs were sequenced. Trimming shortened V by 4 bases and J by 1 base, and 13 bases separated the two germline ends. This CDR3 spans 15 amino acids. Looked up from germline, CDR1 is MNHEY and CDR2 is SVGAGI. The Oncomine TCR Beta short-read assay generated sequence data from the DNA of cultured CD4+ T cells. TCRdb independently ran MiXCR on the PCR reads; one entry per CDR3 protein. The top ten clones hold under 7.5% of a sample with some 16,000 distinct CDR3 sequences, about 45% of them seen once.

Specimen: CD4+ T cells from blood, cultured in vitro, collected after SARS-CoV-2 vaccination. The clonotype was recovered from a human donor who had recovered from COVID-19. J is TRBJ2-5 and V is TRBV6-5, with TRBD1 as a possible D gene (5 bases). The DNA of the CDR3 is TGTGCCAGCAGTTTATCCAGGGCCTCCCAAGAGACCCAGTACTTC. This translates into CASSLSRASQETQYF.